A selection of T cell receptor beta chains follows, all from one sample in a study of shared clonotypes between healthy human individuals. Some clones are missing from TCRdb's copy, which holds only in-frame ones; the method was immunoSEQ multiplex PCR. Found here are 1.5 million to 2.5 million clones, approximately 94% of them singletons; the top ten hold approximately 1.2%. Sequencing was carried out using naive CD8+ T cells sorted from blood. The receptors shown here come from a man between 18 and 35 years old in good health. Each CDR3 is given with its conserved first and last residue.

j_call v_call cdr3_aa
TRBJ2-1 TRBV6-5 CASSPGQGAGNEQFF
TRBJ2-2 TRBV4-1 CASRIPGGPTGELFF
TRBJ2-7 TRBV4-1 CASSQGTSGYYEQYF
TRBJ1-3 TRBV7-6 CASSPYLTGPGNTIYF
TRBJ2-7 TRBV2 CASSPVSEQYF
TRBJ2-7 TRBV4-1 CASSQDFTAYEQYF
TRBJ2-3 TRBV15 CATSRGSAPENTQYF
TRBJ1-5 TRBV6-1 CAGGQGGNQPQHF
TRBJ2-5 TRBV11-2 CASSQGFYGRDQETQYF
TRBJ2-7 TRBV5-6 CASSLATEQYF